What follows are 18 T cell receptor beta chains derived from one specimen sequenced in a study of T cell responses to AZD1222 COVID-19 vaccine. Profiled with immunoSEQ multiplex PCR; TCRdb holds only in-frame clones, not every one. The table lists about 150,000 clones, roughly nine tenths of them singletons. The input for sequencing was peripheral blood, taken on day 0 of MenACWY control vaccination. The source is an adult in good health.

This chain joins TRBV7-2 and TRBJ2-7; D not resolved. CDR3 length equals 11 residues. Germline V gives CDR1 SGHTA, CDR2 FQGNSA. V lost 5 bases and J lost 5, with 7 bases in between. DNA of the CDR3: TGTGCCAGCAGCCTCGCCCACGAGCAGTACTTC. Amino acids: CASSLAHEQYF.

This clone was detected only a few times. The rearrangement uses TRBV7-6 and TRBJ1-1, with D possibly matching TRBD1 (6 bases). The V and J ends lost 5 bases and 4 bases respectively, with 17 bases between them. This CDR3 has 15 amino acids. Germline V gene sequence: CDR1 SGHVS, CDR2 FNYEAQ. CDR3 sequence (DNA): TGTGCCAGCAGCAATATAGGGGGTAGGAGCACTGAAGCTTTCTTT. This translates into CASSNIGGRSTEAFF.

The chain carries TRBV5-1 and TRBJ2-1, with 7 bases that match TRBD2. V dropped 4 bases and J dropped 4; count of bases not matched to a gene: 8. Per the germline V gene, CDR1 is SGHRS and CDR2 is YFSETQ. The CDR3 runs 15 residues. The DNA for the CDR3 is TGCGCCAGCAGCGATAGTAGCGGGCGGTACAATGAGCAGTTCTTC. Residues: CASSDSSGRYNEQFF.

This chain links TRBV18 with TRBJ1-1, with D possibly TRBD1 on 6 matching bases. V was clipped by 3 bases and J by 3 bases, with 11 bases between them. The CDR3 is made up of 14 amino acids. Germline V CDR1 and CDR2: KGHSH, LQKENI. This chain's CDR3 is CASSPGTFDTEAFF. The DNA of the CDR3 is TGTGCCAGCTCACCCGGGACATTTGACACTGAAGCTTTCTTT. Full variable domain (rest looked up from reference TRBV18 and TRBJ1-1): NAGVMQNPRHLVRRRGQEARLRCSPMKGHSHVYWYRQLPEEGLKFMVYLQKENIIDESGMPKERFSAEFPKEGPSILRIQQVVRGDSAAYFCASSPGTFDTEAFFGQGTRLTVV.

This chain connects TRBV2 to TRBJ1-6; 9 bases agree with TRBD1. From germline, CDR1 is SNHLY and CDR2 FYNNEI. The length of the CDR3 is 15 residues. The J segment lost 10 bases and the V segment lost 5 bases, leaving 9 bases of the junction unmatched. CDR3 protein: CASSQQGAAHSPLHF. CDR3 coding DNA: TGTGCCAGCAGTCAACAGGGGGCGGCTCACTCACCCCTCCACTTT.

The rearrangement links TRBV4-2 to TRBJ1-1; possible D gene TRBD1, 6 bases. This CDR3 has 13 residues. In germline, CDR1 is LGHNA, CDR2 YNFKEQ. The V end was cut by 7 bases, the J end by 3 bases, with 12 bases between. The CDR3 nucleotides are TGTGCCAGCAACCAGGAGGGGGACACTGAAGCTTTCTTT. The encoded protein is CASNQEGDTEAFF.

The V call is TRBV28, the J call TRBJ2-7, with 8 bases identical to TRBD2. V dropped 7 bases and J dropped 0; count of bases not matched to a gene: 8. The CDR3 spans 15 residues. Germline V gene data show CDR1 as MDHEN and CDR2 as SYDVKM. The CDR3 nucleotides are TGTGCCAGCACTCCCCGGCGGGAGGCCTCCTACGAGCAGTACTTC. Translating it yields CASTPRREASYEQYF.

The chain carries TRBV5-5 and TRBJ1-2; D remains unclear. The CDR3 runs 13 residues. Trimming took 3 bases from V and 2 from J, leaving 8 bases between them. Germline CDR1 and CDR2: SGHKS and YYEKEE (reference sequence). The CDR3 here is CASSSGRNYGYTF. Written as DNA, the CDR3 is TGTGCCAGCAGCTCTGGACGGAACTATGGCTACACCTTC.

CDR3 nucleotides: TGTGCCAGCAGCTTGGAGAACTATGGCTACACCTTC. Translating gives CASSLENYGYTF. J is TRBJ1-2 and V is TRBV5-5; no clear D gene. The germline V gene has CDR1 SGHKS and CDR2 YYEKEE (reference sequence). The CDR3 has 12 amino acids. V was shortened by 0 bases and J by 2 bases, with 2 bases between the two germline ends.

The CDR3: CASSSGYWSNQPQHF. CDR3 nucleotides: TGTGCCAGCAGTTCGGGTTATTGGAGCAATCAGCCCCAGCATTTT. The chain has TRBV6-2 or TRBV6-3 and TRBJ1-5; D remains unclear. Germline CDR1 is MNHEY and CDR2 is SVGEGT. The germline V and J ends were trimmed by 4 bases and 1 base, with 11 bases remaining between them. The CDR3 has 15 residues.

V gene TRBV10-2 combines with J gene TRBJ2-3; TRBD2 matches 8 bases. Germline V CDR1 and CDR2: WSHSY, SAAADI. V trimming: 2 bases; J trimming: 2 bases; junction bases outside the gene matches: 3. The length of the CDR3 is 15 residues. CDR3 DNA sequence: TGCGCCAGCAGTGAGAGCGGGAGCTACACAGATACGCAGTATTTT. This translates into CASSESGSYTDTQYF.

The V call is TRBV6-2 or TRBV6-3, the J call TRBJ2-1, with D unresolved. The V end lost 2 bases, the J end lost 6 bases, and 5 bases lay between the germline ends. Germline V gives CDR1 MNHEY, CDR2 SVGEGT. The CDR3 totals 12 residues. For the CDR3, the DNA is TGTGCCAGCAGTTACACTATCAATGAGCAGTTCTTC. Translating gives CASSYTINEQFF.

The V gene is TRBV27, the J gene TRBJ2-7; no clear D. Germline V gives CDR1 MNHEY, CDR2 SMNVEV (reference sequence). Trimming pared 8 bases from V and 0 bases from J, leaving 20 bases between. This CDR3 region has 16 residues. This CDR3 reads CASAPILGKSSYEQYV. In DNA, the CDR3 is TGTGCCAGCGCGCCGATTCTAGGCAAGAGCTCCTACGAGCAGTACGTC.

This chain joins TRBV2 and TRBJ1-2; D remains ambiguous. Between the trimmed V and J ends, which lost 2 bases and 5 bases, there was a span of 9 bases. The CDR3 extends over 13 amino acids. Germline V CDR1 and CDR2: SNHLY, FYNNEI. The CDR3 bases are TGTGCCAGCAGTGAATCGACCGCTTATGGCTACACCTTC. It is translated as CASSESTAYGYTF.

This chain links TRBV5-1 with TRBJ2-3; weak D call: TRBD2 (6 bases). Per germline, CDR1 SGHRS and CDR2 YFSETQ. V lost 4 bases, J lost 5 bases, and 17 bases lay in between. The CDR3 contains 15 residues. The CDR3 DNA reads as TGCGCCAGCAGCCCCCTGACTAGTCCCGGAGATACGCAGTATTTT. Translation gives CASSPLTSPGDTQYF.

The chain couples TRBV5-4 to TRBJ2-3, with TRBD1 as a possible D gene (6 bases). The CDR3 runs to 14 residues. Germline loops: CDR1 SGHNT, CDR2 YYREEE (reference sequence). Trimming took off 2 bases at V and 4 bases at J, with 11 bases between the two ends. CDR3 coding DNA: TGTGCCAGCAGCTTTCCCCAGGGGTCAGATACGCAGTATTTT. It is translated as CASSFPQGSDTQYF.

This chain joins TRBV5-1 and TRBJ1-5; tentative D call: TRBD1 (6 bases). The germline gives CDR1 SGHRS, CDR2 YFSETQ. V shed 0 bases and J shed 4 bases, with 8 bases lying between them. The CDR3 is made up of 14 amino acids. The CDR3: CASSLAGDNQPQHF. The CDR3 coding sequence is TGCGCCAGCAGCTTGGCAGGGGATAATCAGCCCCAGCATTTT.

The chain links TRBV5-1 to TRBJ2-2; TRBD1 might be the D (6 bases). The length of the CDR3 is 15 residues. The V and J ends lost 2 bases and 0 bases respectively, with 8 bases between them. The V gene's germline CDR1 is SGHRS and CDR2 YFSETQ. DNA of the CDR3: TGCGCCAGCAGCTTATCAGGGGCGAACACCGGGGAGCTGTTTTTT. As protein: CASSLSGANTGELFF.